This entry lists 20 T cell receptor beta chains sequenced from one sample in a study of CD4+ T cells in melanoma. Profiled with immunoSEQ multiplex PCR; TCRdb holds only in-frame clones, not every one. The repertoire holds 10,000 to 12,000 clones, with roughly three quarters as singletons. Specimen: cells from a culture (not recorded whether cultured in vitro). The receptors here all came from a human donor with melanoma.

The chain carries TRBV18 and TRBJ2-1, with TRBD1 matching over 9 bases. Germline V lookup: CDR1 KGHSH, CDR2 LQKENI. This CDR3 contains 15 residues. V gave up 2 bases and J gave up 7 bases; unmatched junction bases: 6. CDR3 amino acids: CASSPYRDRVNEQFF. DNA for the CDR3: TGTGCCAGCTCACCATACCGGGACAGGGTGAATGAGCAGTTCTTC.

This chain links TRBV19 with TRBJ1-3; no reliable D call. Trimming took 8 bases from V and 0 from J, leaving 8 bases between them. The germline CDR1 and CDR2 sequences are LNHDA and SQIVND (reference sequence). The CDR3 runs to 13 residues. The chain's CDR3 is CASGRYSGNTIYF. In nucleotides, the CDR3 is TGTGCCAGTGGCCGGTACTCTGGAAACACCATATATTTT.

The V and J genes are TRBV5-1 and TRBJ1-5; no firm D call. The length of the CDR3 is 14 residues. Trimming cost V 4 bases and J 7 bases, with 15 bases left between them. The germline gives CDR1 SGHRS, CDR2 YFSETQ. The CDR3 DNA is TGCGCCAGCAGCCCCGAACCACTTCGGCAGCCCCAGCATTTT. Translating gives CASSPEPLRQPQHF.

V is TRBV11-2 and J is TRBJ2-6, with D hard to call. The germline V gene has CDR1 SGHAT and CDR2 FQNNGV. Trimming took 5 bases from V and 0 from J, leaving 8 bases between them. The CDR3 sequence is 15 residues long. The CDR3 here is CASSEGVSGANVLTF. Here the CDR3 DNA reads TGTGCCAGCAGCGAAGGAGTCTCTGGGGCCAACGTCCTGACTTTC.

The chain employs TRBV6-1 and TRBJ1-2; D perhaps matches TRBD1 (5 bases). The germline CDR1 and CDR2 sequences are MNHNS and SASEGT. V was shortened by 7 bases and J by 7 bases, with 19 bases between the two germline ends. This CDR3 is built from 14 residues. The CDR3 nucleotides are TGTGCCAGCATTAACATTCGGGGGGTACGTGGCTACACCTTC. Protein product: CASINIRGVRGYTF.

The V call is TRBV5-4, the J call TRBJ1-2, with a possible D match to TRBD1 (6 bases). V was trimmed by 0 bases and J by 4 bases, leaving 13 bases between them. The germline V gene has CDR1 SGHNT and CDR2 YYREEE (reference sequence). The CDR3 has 15 amino acids. For the CDR3, the DNA is TGTGCCAGCAGCTTGGAACAGGGTAGAAGCTATGGCTACACCTTC. Its protein is CASSLEQGRSYGYTF.

The rearrangement uses TRBV7-9 and TRBJ1-2, with TRBD1 identical over 7 bases. The germline gives CDR1 SEHNR, CDR2 FQNEAQ (reference sequence). The CDR3 is 13 residues long. Trimming took 5 bases from V and 8 from J; bases not matched to a gene: 8. This chain's CDR3 is CASSLGGGGGYTF. DNA for the CDR3: TGTGCCAGCAGCCTAGGAGGGGGCGGAGGCTACACCTTC.

The CDR3 protein is CASSRDLPAASPLHF. The DNA for the CDR3 is TGTGCCAGCAGCCGTGACTTACCCGCGGCTTCACCCCTCCACTTT. The chain combines TRBV14 with TRBJ1-6; D call uncertain. Germline V gene lookup returns CDR1 SGHDN and CDR2 FVKESK. This CDR3 has 15 amino acids. The V end was cut by 4 bases, the J end by 9 bases, with 16 bases between.

The V call is TRBV5-1, the J call TRBJ1-1; D remains unclear. Per germline, CDR1 SGHRS and CDR2 YFSETQ. V shed 2 bases and J shed 0 bases, with 8 bases lying between them. There are 14 residues in the CDR3. Here the CDR3 reads CASSFEGLNTEAFF. Here the CDR3 DNA reads TGCGCCAGCAGCTTCGAGGGATTGAACACTGAAGCTTTCTTT.

Concerning this clone itself: At the DNA level, this CDR3 is encoded by other sequences in the same sample as well. V and J are TRBV7-2 and TRBJ2-1; D gene uncertain. The germline gives CDR1 SGHTA, CDR2 FQGNSA. Trimming cost V 3 bases and J 8 bases, with 14 bases left between them. The CDR3 is made up of 14 amino acids. CDR3 protein: CASSFRQGQDEQFF. The CDR3 coding sequence is TGTGCCAGCAGCTTTAGACAAGGTCAGGATGAGCAGTTCTTC.

This clone was seen a few times. The chain employs TRBV4-1 and TRBJ2-7, with D perhaps TRBD1 (5 bases). This CDR3 region has 18 residues. V was pared by 4 bases and J by 3 bases, with 25 bases between. CDR1 MGHRA and CDR2 YSYEKL come from the germline V gene. The CDR3 nucleotides read TGCGCCAGCAGCCCTTTAGTCTCAGGGCTGGTAGTAAACTACGAGCAGTACTTC. Its protein product is CASSPLVSGLVVNYEQYF.

The chain joins TRBV5-6 to TRBJ2-5; D not certain. CDR1 is SGHDT and CDR2 is YYEEEE in the germline V gene. The V and J ends lost 2 bases and 4 bases respectively, with 3 bases between them. The CDR3 is 11 residues long. The CDR3 region has the DNA TGTGCCAGCAGCTTCAGAGAGACCCAGTACTTC. It encodes CASSFRETQYF. Looking up the rest from reference TRBV5-6 and TRBJ2-5 gives the full variable domain: DAGVTQSPTHLIKTRGQQVTLRCSPKSGHDTVSWYQQALGQGPQFIFQYYEEEERQRGNFPDRFSGHQFPNYSSELNVNALLLGDSALYLCASSFRETQYFGPGTRLLVL.

This chain uses TRBV7-9 with TRBJ2-7; D ambiguous. The ends were cut back, 3 bases at V and 6 bases at J, with 3 bases in the middle. CDR3 length: 10 amino acids. The germline V gene has CDR1 SEHNR and CDR2 FQNEAQ (reference sequence). In DNA, the CDR3 is TGTGCCAGCAGCTTCGGCGAGCAGTACTTC. Translated: CASSFGEQYF.

This clone was counted only a few times. V gene TRBV7-3 combines with J gene TRBJ2-1, with D possibly being TRBD2 (7 bases). Germline lookup yields CDR1 SGHTA and CDR2 FQGTGA. The ends were cut back, 3 bases at V and 6 bases at J, with 15 bases in the middle. This CDR3 is built from 15 residues. Here the CDR3 reads CASSFGKGGRNEQFF. CDR3 DNA: TGTGCCAGCAGCTTCGGGAAGGGGGGGCGCAATGAGCAGTTCTTC.

The chain carries TRBV7-2 and TRBJ2-3; D call uncertain. Germline CDR1 is SGHTA and CDR2 is FQGNSA. V lost 7 bases and J lost 3, with 14 bases in between. The CDR3 is 14 amino acids. The CDR3 loop reads CASNPWVGTDTQYF. As DNA, the CDR3 is TGTGCCAGCAACCCTTGGGTCGGGACAGATACGCAGTATTTT.

The chain carries TRBV4-2 and TRBJ1-5; 7 bases are a match to TRBD1. Trimming at V came to 0 bases and at J to 7 bases, leaving 9 bases not matched to a gene. Germline CDR1 reads LGHNA; CDR2 reads YNFKEQ. The CDR3 runs to 16 residues. The CDR3 protein is CASSQDYRGAGQPQHF. In DNA, the CDR3 is TGTGCCAGCAGCCAAGATTACAGGGGAGCGGGGCAGCCCCAGCATTTT.

This clone was counted a single time. The J gene is TRBJ2-3, the V gene TRBV5-1; D might be TRBD1 or TRBD2, each matching 5 bases. V was trimmed by 2 bases and J by 4 bases, leaving 11 bases between them. Per germline, CDR1 SGHRS and CDR2 YFSETQ. The CDR3 length is 14 residues. CDR3 in DNA: TGCGCCAGCAGCTTTGGGGGTAGCGCAGATACGCAGTATTTT. The encoded protein is CASSFGGSADTQYF.

This chain uses TRBV4-1 with TRBJ1-1; 7 bases map to TRBD1. V lost 4 bases and J lost 1; bases outside the gene matches: 9. CDR1 and CDR2 (germline): MGHRA, YSYEKL. CDR3 length equals 16 residues. The chain's CDR3 is CASSRGTGTANTEAFF. The DNA for the CDR3 is TGCGCCAGCAGCCGCGGGACCGGGACAGCGAACACTGAAGCTTTCTTT.

This clone has only one observation. This rearrangement joins TRBV19 to TRBJ2-1, with D possibly TRBD2 on 5 matching bases. The CDR3 consists of 15 residues. Germline CDR1 LNHDA, CDR2 SQIVND (reference sequence). V shed 7 bases and J shed 8 bases, with 21 bases lying between them. In DNA form, the CDR3 reads TGTGCCAGTACTCCCCCGGGGAGCAGGTCCGATGAGCAGTTCTTC. Amino acid sequence: CASTPPGSRSDEQFF.

This sequence joins TRBV5-6 and TRBJ1-4; D is possibly TRBD1 (5 bases). CDR1 is SGHDT and CDR2 is YYEEEE in the germline V gene. The V and J ends lost 4 bases and 7 bases respectively, with 14 bases between them. CDR3 size: 14 residues. The CDR3 here is CASSPWGVPEKLFF. CDR3 nucleotides: TGTGCCAGCAGCCCTTGGGGGGTCCCTGAAAAACTGTTTTTT.